Following are 9 T cell receptor beta chains from one sample sequenced in a study of breast tumors, draining lymph nodes, adjacent tissues. Samples came from axillary lymph nodes draining the breast cancer. TCRdb fed the multiplex PCR reads into MiXCR, producing one record per CDR3 protein. The table lists approximately 130,000 distinct CDR3 sequences, about 20% of them singletons. The source material was axillary lymph node tissue. The receptor set was obtained from a female donor with breast cancer. Some clones in this sample may be carry-over from other donors' samples.

J is TRBJ2-2 and V is TRBV9, with D maybe TRBD1 (6 bases). The V end lost 6 bases, the J end lost 3 bases, and 18 bases lay between the germline ends. CDR1 is SGDLS and CDR2 is YYNGEE in the germline V gene. This CDR3 is built from 16 residues. For the CDR3, the DNA is TGTGCCAGCAAACTACTAGGGGGAAAGGACACCGGGGAGCTGTTTTTT. Protein sequence: CASKLLGGKDTGELFF.

Many counts were recorded for this clonotype. The rearrangement uses TRBV6-1 and TRBJ1-4, with D perhaps matching TRBD1 (6 bases). The V gene's germline CDR1 is MNHNS and CDR2 SASEGT. The CDR3 is 13 amino acids. Deletions cut 8 bases from V and 7 bases from J, with 14 bases between. The CDR3: CASRRSRGEKLFF. Here the CDR3 DNA reads TGTGCCAGCCGAAGGTCCAGGGGTGAAAAACTGTTTTTT.

Notes on this clonotype: This may be a read error, as it is one base from a much larger clone. This chain uses TRBV5-1 with TRBJ1-2, with 9 bases identical to TRBD1. This CDR3 comprises 14 residues. Germline lookup yields CDR1 SGHRS and CDR2 YFSETQ. As DNA, the CDR3 is TGCGCCAGCTCTACGGGACAGGGAATCGGGGGCTACGCCTTC. Protein sequence: CASSTGQGIGGYAF. Using reference TRBV5-1 and TRBJ1-2 for the parts outside the CDR3, the full variable domain is KAGVTQTPRYLIKTRGQQVTLSCSPISGHRSVSWYQQTPGQGLQFLFEYFSETQRNKGNFPGRFSGRQFSNSRSEMNVSTLELGDSALYLCASSTGQGIGGYAFGSGTRLTVV.

The rearrangement links TRBV7-6 to TRBJ1-1; D remains unclear. V gave up 3 bases and J gave up 1 base, with 3 bases separating them. CDR3 size: 12 residues. CDR1 is SGHVS, CDR2 FNYEAQ, per germline. This CDR3 reads CASSFGNTEAFF. As DNA, the CDR3 is TGTGCCAGCAGCTTTGGGAACACTGAAGCTTTCTTT.

Note on this clonotype: With a much larger clone just one base away, this may be a read error. The chain has TRBV19 and TRBJ1-2, with 7 bases lining up with TRBD1. This CDR3 has 15 amino acids. In germline, CDR1 is LNHDA, CDR2 SQIVND (reference sequence). The chain's CDR3 is CTSSSDRVWSNGYTF. The CDR3 DNA reads as TGTACCAGTAGTAGCGACAGGGTGTGGAGTAATGGCTACACCTTC.

This clonotype was seen just once. This sequence joins TRBV20-1 and TRBJ2-7; 9 positions agree with TRBD2. Germline V lookup: CDR1 DFQATT, CDR2 SNEGSKA (reference sequence). Trimming at V came to 5 bases and at J to 0 bases, leaving 17 bases not matched to a gene. The CDR3 has 18 amino acids. The CDR3 DNA is TGCAGTGCTGTTGGGGCTAGCGGGGCCCCGAGGAGCTCCTACGAGCAGTACTTC. Translation gives CSAVGASGAPRSSYEQYF.

This clonotype came up many times. The CDR3, as DNA: TGCAGCGTTACCCGACAGAGAAACTACGAGCAGTACTTC. It codes for CSVTRQRNYEQYF. The rearrangement uses TRBV29-1 and TRBJ2-7; D may be TRBD1 (5 bases). The V gene's germline CDR1 is SQVTM and CDR2 ANQGSEA. The V end was cut by 5 bases, the J end by 3 bases, with 14 bases between. The CDR3 covers 13 residues.

This clonotype was observed many times. The chain joins TRBV28 to TRBJ2-7; 12 bases map to TRBD2. Germline CDR1 MDHEN, CDR2 SYDVKM. CDR3 length equals 16 residues. Unmatched junction bases numbered 9, after V lost 5 bases and J lost 4 bases. The CDR3 sequence: CASSPRTSGKGYEQYF. CDR3 sequence (DNA): TGTGCCAGCAGTCCGAGGACTAGCGGGAAGGGTTACGAGCAGTACTTC.

About this clonotype itself: Since a much larger clone is just one base distant, this may be a read error. V is TRBV20-1 and J is TRBJ2-5; D is possibly TRBD2 (5 bases). The CDR3 is made up of 11 amino acids. Germline values: CDR1 DFQATT, CDR2 SNEGSKA (reference sequence). The CDR3 DNA sequence: TGCAGTTCAGGAGGCGGAGAGACCCGGTACTTC. Protein: CSSGGGETRYF.